This passage covers 32 T cell receptor beta chains from one sample sequenced in a study of CD8 T cells in Susac syndrome. Random hexamers were used to reverse transcribe an amount of about 0.5 to 1 ug RNA. A single record per CDR3 protein comes from TCRdb applying MiXCR to the immunoSEQ multiplex PCR reads. The profile shows about 150,000 distinct CDR3 sequences, approximately 94% of them singletons. The sample taken for sequencing was CD4+ T cells from PBMCs. Receptor source: a human donor with Susac syndrome.

J is TRBJ2-3 and V is TRBV29-1; D tentatively reads TRBD1 or TRBD2 (6 bases each). CDR1 is SQVTM and CDR2 is ANQGSEA in the germline V gene. The V gene lost 0 bases and the J gene lost 6 bases, with 7 bases spanning the gap. CDR3 size: 12 residues. Written as DNA, the CDR3 is TGCAGCGTTGAAGACGGGGGCGATACGCAGTATTTT. Its protein product is CSVEDGGDTQYF.

The chain couples TRBV18 to TRBJ2-2, with 7 bases that match TRBD1. The CDR3 is 15 residues long. V lost 2 bases, J lost 3 bases, and 3 bases stayed unmatched. CDR1 and CDR2 (germline): KGHSH, LQKENI. The CDR3 spells CASSPYRGYTGELFF. CDR3 coding DNA: TGTGCCAGCTCACCATACAGGGGATACACCGGGGAGCTGTTTTTT.

The rearrangement links TRBV7-9 to TRBJ2-1; 7 nucleotides align to TRBD2. Germline assignment: CDR1 SEHNR and CDR2 FQNEAQ (reference sequence). The CDR3 covers 15 residues. V lost 8 bases, J lost 8 bases, and 15 bases stayed unmatched. This chain's CDR3 is CASRGAGARRDEQFF. The CDR3 DNA reads TGTGCCAGCCGGGGTGCGGGAGCAAGACGTGATGAGCAGTTCTTC.

The DNA for the CDR3 is TGTGCCAGCAGCCAAGATGCCAGGGGGCCGGACTATGGCTACACCTTC. It encodes CASSQDARGPDYGYTF. V is TRBV4-2 and J is TRBJ1-2; TRBD1 agrees at 8 bases. The CDR3 is 16 residues long. CDR1 is LGHNA and CDR2 is YNFKEQ in the germline V gene. V was pared by 0 bases and J by 3 bases, with 6 bases of the junction left unmatched.

The chain recombines TRBV29-1 with TRBJ2-3; D call uncertain. This CDR3 contains 12 residues. The V end was cut by 4 bases, the J end by 5 bases, with 10 bases between. Germline CDR1 and CDR2: SQVTM and ANQGSEA. The CDR3: CSVVAEGDTQYF. CDR3 DNA sequence: TGCAGCGTTGTAGCTGAAGGAGATACGCAGTATTTT.

The chain links TRBV28 to TRBJ1-2, with D possibly being TRBD1 (6 bases). V dropped 3 bases and J dropped 5 bases, with 7 bases sitting between them. Germline-derived CDR1 and CDR2 are MDHEN and SYDVKM. The CDR3 length is 12 residues. The CDR3 reads CASSLQGYGYTF. The DNA for the CDR3 is TGTGCCAGCAGTTTGCAGGGGTATGGCTACACCTTC.

The chain links TRBV5-1 to TRBJ1-6; no definite D call. Trimming removed 4 bases at V and 0 bases at J, with 14 bases between. This CDR3 has 17 amino acids. The germline CDR1 and CDR2 sequences are SGHRS and YFSETQ. CDR3: CASSSRGLGSYNSPLHF. Written as DNA, the CDR3 is TGCGCCAGCAGCAGTCGGGGTTTAGGCTCCTATAATTCACCCCTCCACTTT.

J is TRBJ2-5 and V is TRBV25-1; maybe TRBD2 (5 bases). The CDR3 has 14 amino acids. CDR1 MGHDK and CDR2 SYGVNS come from the germline V gene. The germline V and J ends were trimmed by 10 bases and 7 bases, with 22 bases remaining between them. The DNA of the CDR3 is TGTGCCACCGCCGCTAGCACAACCGGTTTGACCCAGTACTTC. This gives the protein CATAASTTGLTQYF.

The chain couples TRBV5-1 to TRBJ1-1, with a possible D match to TRBD1 (5 bases). V lost 2 bases, J lost 4 bases, and 12 bases lay in between. The CDR3 runs to 14 residues. Germline assignment: CDR1 SGHRS and CDR2 YFSETQ. CDR3: CASSLRDGGTEAFF. The CDR3 DNA reads TGCGCCAGCAGCTTAAGGGACGGAGGCACTGAAGCTTTCTTT. The full variable domain, in which reference TRBV5-1 and TRBJ1-1 provide the parts outside the CDR3, is KAGVTQTPRYLIKTRGQQVTLSCSPISGHRSVSWYQQTPGQGLQFLFEYFSETQRNKGNFPGRFSGRQFSNSRSEMNVSTLELGDSALYLCASSLRDGGTEAFFGQGTRLTVV.

The chain employs TRBV12-3 or TRBV12-4 and TRBJ1-6, with 8 nucleotides matching TRBD1. V gave up 4 bases and J gave up 5 bases; unmatched junction bases: 4. CDR3 length equals 15 residues. CDR3 region: CASSSGQGHNSPLHF. CDR3 nucleotides: TGTGCCAGCAGTTCCGGACAGGGCCATAATTCACCCCTCCACTTT.

The gene calls are TRBV5-1 and TRBJ2-1, with 12 bases fitting TRBD2. The length of the CDR3 is 16 residues. The germline gives CDR1 SGHRS, CDR2 YFSETQ. V shed 2 bases and J 7 bases; nucleotides not matched to a gene: 7. CDR3 sequence (DNA): TGCGCCAGCAGCTTTTCGACTAGCGGGAGTGCTAATGAGCAGTTCTTC. Translated, it gives CASSFSTSGSANEQFF.

The rearrangement joins TRBV6-2 or TRBV6-3 to TRBJ1-1, with unresolved D. Trimming shortened V by 0 bases and J by 2 bases, and 7 bases separated the two germline ends. The CDR3 runs to 14 residues. Germline-derived CDR1 and CDR2 are MNHEY and SVGEGT. In nucleotides, the CDR3 is TGTGCCAGCAGTTACTCGGTGGCCAACACTGAAGCTTTCTTT. Translating it yields CASSYSVANTEAFF.

The chain links TRBV20-1 to TRBJ1-2, with D perhaps TRBD1 (5 bases). The CDR3 spans 14 residues. Between the trimmed V and J ends, which lost 5 bases and 3 bases, there was a span of 16 bases. CDR1 is DFQATT and CDR2 is SNEGSKA in the germline V gene (reference sequence). The CDR3 region has the DNA TGCAGTGCTCCTTACAAGGGGCACGACTATGGCTACACCTTC. Its protein product is CSAPYKGHDYGYTF.

A few counts support this clonotype. The rearrangement links TRBV19 to TRBJ2-1, with 7 bases fitting TRBD1. Germline V CDR1 and CDR2: LNHDA, SQIVND (reference sequence). V lost 5 bases, J lost 6 bases, and 4 bases stayed unmatched. The CDR3 extends over 13 amino acids. CDR3 loop: CASSPDRVNEQFF. CDR3 sequence (DNA): TGTGCCAGTAGTCCCGACAGGGTCAATGAGCAGTTCTTC.

The chain carries TRBV20-1 and TRBJ2-5; D possibly corresponds to TRBD1 (7 bases). Germline V lookup: CDR1 DFQATT, CDR2 SNEGSKA (reference sequence). This CDR3 spans 14 amino acids. V was shortened by 3 bases and J by 2 bases, with 13 bases between the two germline ends. The CDR3 DNA reads TGCAGTGCTAGGGAGGGGGCGGAACAAGAGACCCAGTACTTC. Its protein is CSAREGAEQETQYF.

This chain connects TRBV27 to TRBJ1-5; the D gene is possibly TRBD1 (5 bases). Per germline, CDR1 MNHEY and CDR2 SMNVEV (reference sequence). Trimming removed 2 bases from V and 4 bases from J, with 12 bases in between. The CDR3 loop spans 15 amino acids. CDR3 coding DNA: TGTGCCAGCAGTTTAAGTTGGGACCAAAATCAGCCCCAGCATTTT. Amino acids: CASSLSWDQNQPQHF.

The chain joins TRBV5-1 to TRBJ2-1; no definite D call. V lost 3 bases and J 0 bases, leaving 1 base between the germline ends. Germline V gene lookup returns CDR1 SGHRS and CDR2 YFSETQ. The CDR3 has 12 amino acids. In DNA form, the CDR3 reads TGCGCCAGCAGCTACTCCTACAATGAGCAGTTCTTC. This codes for CASSYSYNEQFF.

V and J are TRBV5-8 and TRBJ1-4; a possible D gene is TRBD1 (5 bases). CDR1 and CDR2 from the germline V gene are SGHTS and YDEGEE. V lost 4 bases and J lost 2, with 12 bases in between. The CDR3 consists of 15 residues. CDR3 nucleotides: TGTGCCAGCAGCGCACCGGGACGGACTAATGAAAAACTGTTTTTT. As protein: CASSAPGRTNEKLFF.

The rearrangement links TRBV2 to TRBJ1-5; TRBD1 matches at 7 bases. The trim removed 6 bases at V and 2 bases at J, leaving 4 bases unmatched. The CDR3 consists of 14 residues. Germline CDR1 and CDR2: SNHLY and FYNNEI. CDR3 amino acids: CASRFDRGNQPQHF. CDR3 bases: TGTGCCAGCAGGTTCGACAGGGGCAATCAGCCCCAGCATTTT.

This chain uses TRBV27 with TRBJ1-1, with D unclear. Germline V gene lookup returns CDR1 MNHEY and CDR2 SMNVEV (reference sequence). Trimming stripped 2 bases from V and 0 bases from J, with 7 bases between. This CDR3 comprises 14 residues. In DNA form, the CDR3 reads TGTGCCAGCAGTTTAGGGCTGATGAACACTGAAGCTTTCTTT. Amino acid sequence: CASSLGLMNTEAFF.

This chain joins TRBV12-3 or TRBV12-4 and TRBJ2-3, with no clear D. CDR3 size: 15 residues. Trimming stripped 2 bases from V and 2 bases from J, with 11 bases between. DNA for the CDR3: TGTGCCAGCAGTTTACGTCAATCATACACAGATACGCAGTATTTT. Its translation is CASSLRQSYTDTQYF.

V gene TRBV29-1 combines with J gene TRBJ2-5, with D possibly matching TRBD1 (5 bases). Per germline, CDR1 SQVTM and CDR2 ANQGSEA. The CDR3 has 13 amino acids. V dropped 2 bases and J dropped 5 bases, with 12 bases sitting between them. CDR3 residues: CSVELGAGETQYF. In DNA, the CDR3 is TGCAGCGTTGAATTAGGGGCCGGGGAGACCCAGTACTTC. Variable domain in full (rest from reference TRBV29-1 and TRBJ2-5): SAVISQKPSRDICQRGTSLTIQCQVDSQVTMMFWYRQQPGQSLTLIATANQGSEATYESGFVIDKFPISRPNLTFSTLTVSNMSPEDSSIYLCSVELGAGETQYFGPGTRLLVL.

Written as DNA, the CDR3 is TGTGCCAGCAGTTTTGGCGGGAGCGGAGAGACCCAGTACTTC. Residues: CASSFGGSGETQYF. The rearrangement joins TRBV12-3 or TRBV12-4 to TRBJ2-5; 7 bases align to TRBD2. CDR3 length: 14 residues. V trimming: 3 bases; J trimming: 4 bases; junction bases outside the gene matches: 5.

This chain links TRBV9 with TRBJ2-1, with 7 bases matching TRBD1. The CDR3 is 16 amino acids. Trimming took 0 bases from V and 3 from J; bases not matched to a gene: 6. Germline values: CDR1 SGDLS, CDR2 YYNGEE. The CDR3 is CASSVAGQTSYNEQFF. The CDR3 region has the DNA TGTGCCAGCAGCGTAGCGGGACAGACGAGCTACAATGAGCAGTTCTTC.

V and J are TRBV7-2 and TRBJ1-2; 9 nucleotides align to TRBD1. The trim removed 4 bases at V and 6 bases at J, leaving 12 bases unmatched. The CDR3 spans 16 residues. In germline, CDR1 is SGHTA, CDR2 FQGNSA. CDR3 nucleotide sequence: TGTGCCAGCAGCTCCTCTACCGGGACAGGGAGTAATGGCTACACCTTC. Encoded protein: CASSSSTGTGSNGYTF.

The chain has TRBV5-1 and TRBJ2-5; tentative D call: TRBD2 (6 bases). This CDR3 is 15 amino acids long. Germline CDR1 is SGHRS and CDR2 is YFSETQ. Deletions cut 6 bases from V and 5 bases from J, with 20 bases between. The CDR3 loop is CASTQTAGSLETQYF. CDR3 DNA sequence: TGCGCCAGCACCCAGACGGCGGGGAGTCTGGAGACCCAGTACTTC.

This chain connects TRBV11-2 to TRBJ2-3; 8 bases agree with TRBD1. Germline assignment: CDR1 SGHAT and CDR2 FQNNGV. This CDR3 spans 16 amino acids. Losses at the gene ends were 4 bases for V and 9 bases for J; bases not matched to a gene: 15. The CDR3 spells CASSSLGQGSSVTQYF. DNA of the CDR3: TGTGCCAGCAGCTCCCTAGGACAGGGATCGTCTGTCACGCAGTATTTT.

This clonotype was found a few times. The chain has TRBV27 and TRBJ1-5; the D gene is possibly TRBD1 (5 bases). CDR3 length: 14 amino acids. Germline CDR1 is MNHEY and CDR2 is SMNVEV (reference sequence). With 5 bases removed from V and 0 bases from J, the gap between germline ends came to 8 bases. CDR3 loop: CASSSGTSNQPQHF. As DNA, the CDR3 is TGTGCCAGCAGTAGTGGGACTAGCAATCAGCCCCAGCATTTT.

The gene calls are TRBV20-1 and TRBJ2-1, with D unclear. The CDR3 loop spans 14 amino acids. Trimming took 0 bases from V and 8 from J, leaving 14 bases between them. The germline V gene has CDR1 DFQATT and CDR2 SNEGSKA (reference sequence). The CDR3 reads CSARDRSQRDEQFF. Written as DNA, the CDR3 is TGCAGTGCTAGAGATCGTAGCCAACGGGATGAGCAGTTCTTC.

The rearrangement links TRBV20-1 to TRBJ2-5, with TRBD2 as a possible D gene (5 bases). The CDR3 spans 12 residues. The germline V gene encodes CDR1 DFQATT and CDR2 SNEGSKA (reference sequence). The V and J ends lost 1 base and 5 bases respectively, with 8 bases between them. CDR3 sequence: CSARGRGETQYF. DNA of the CDR3: TGCAGTGCTAGAGGCCGCGGGGAGACCCAGTACTTC.

The chain links TRBV7-8 to TRBJ1-2, with D possibly matching TRBD1 (6 bases). V was shortened by 1 base and J by 5 bases, with 20 bases between the two germline ends. CDR1 and CDR2 (germline): SGHVS, FQNEAQ. CDR3 length equals 17 residues. In nucleotides, the CDR3 is TGTGCCAGCAGCTTAGTTTTCGGGGGCCGTTATAATTATGGCTACACCTTC. It translates to CASSLVFGGRYNYGYTF. The variable domain in full, with the rest retrieved from reference TRBV7-8 and TRBJ1-2, is GAGVSQSPRYKVAKRGQDVALRCDPISGHVSLFWYQQALGQGPEFLTYFQNEAQLDKSGLPSDRFFAERPEGSVSTLKIQRTQQEDSAVYLCASSLVFGGRYNYGYTFGSGTRLTVV.

The chain combines TRBV9 with TRBJ2-7, with 7 positions matching TRBD2. V lost 2 bases to trimming and J lost 7 bases; unmatched junction nucleotides: 6. This CDR3 is 13 amino acids long. The germline V gene has CDR1 SGDLS and CDR2 YYNGEE. The CDR3 sequence: CASSVGGGSEQYF. The CDR3 coding sequence is TGTGCCAGCAGCGTCGGCGGGGGATCGGAGCAGTACTTC.